Shown below are 28 T cell receptor beta chains from a single sample sequenced in a study of blood T cell repertoires in COVID-19 (dated by TCRdb to 2018 to 2021). The method was the immunoSEQ multiplex PCR assay. Held by TCRdb, this immuneACCESS table contains in-frame sequences only and omits some clones. Under half of the omission traces to an unresolved V gene where checked; the cause of the rest is unknown. For this sample the table gives 65,000 to 95,000 clones, of which roughly 82% were detected only once. Clones ranked in the top ten supply 20% to 25% of the sample. The material sequenced was peripheral blood. These TCRs come from a woman between 45 and 60 years old with acute or convalescent COVID-19.

The genes are TRBV27 and TRBJ1-2; possibly TRBD1 for D (5 bases). The ends were cut back, 2 bases at V and 3 bases at J, with 10 bases in the middle. CDR1 and CDR2 (germline): MNHEY, SMNVEV (reference sequence). There are 14 residues in the CDR3. As DNA, the CDR3 is TGTGCCAGCAGTTTAAGGTGGGGCCACTATGGCTACACCTTC. It translates to CASSLRWGHYGYTF.

The rearrangement joins TRBV14 to TRBJ2-1; TRBD1 aligns across 7 bases. V shed 0 bases, J shed 9 bases, and the junction held 11 bases outside the gene matches. This CDR3 is built from 16 residues. The germline V gene has CDR1 SGHDN and CDR2 FVKESK. DNA of the CDR3: TGTGCCAGCAGCCAAGACCCCGGACAGGCACCAATTGAGCAGTTCTTC. Translated, it gives CASSQDPGQAPIEQFF.

This chain connects TRBV9 to TRBJ2-7, with TRBD1 as a possible D gene (6 bases). Deletions cut 4 bases from V and 3 bases from J, with 20 bases between. Germline V gives CDR1 SGDLS, CDR2 YYNGEE. The CDR3 is 16 residues long. The CDR3 region has the DNA TGTGCCAGCAGCAAAGGAGGTTTGGGGGCCTACTACGAGCAGTACTTC. This translates into CASSKGGLGAYYEQYF.

The chain recombines TRBV6-2 or TRBV6-3 with TRBJ1-2; no definite D call. Trimming pared 4 bases from V and 3 bases from J, leaving 6 bases between. The CDR3 consists of 12 residues. CDR1 and CDR2 from the germline V gene are MNHEY and SVGEGT. Here the CDR3 DNA reads TGTGCCAGCAGTTTCCCAGACTATGGCTACACCTTC. It is translated as CASSFPDYGYTF.

The chain has TRBV7-3 and TRBJ2-3, with TRBD1 identical over 9 bases. This CDR3 region has 15 residues. Germline V gene lookup returns CDR1 SGHTA and CDR2 FQGTGA. V shed 2 bases, J shed 4 bases, and the junction held 4 bases outside the gene matches. The CDR3 nucleotides are TGTGCCAGCAGCTTAGGGGACAGGGACGCAGATACGCAGTATTTT. Translation gives CASSLGDRDADTQYF.

This clone was detected a few times. The chain recombines TRBV20-1 with TRBJ2-3, with D hard to call. The CDR3 is made up of 13 amino acids. V was clipped by 3 bases and J by 1 base, with 8 bases between them. The germline V gene encodes CDR1 DFQATT and CDR2 SNEGSKA (reference sequence). The CDR3 region is CSASSFGTDTQYF. In DNA form, the CDR3 reads TGCAGTGCTAGTTCCTTTGGCACAGATACGCAGTATTTT.

As to this clone: Other DNA sequences in the sample encode the same CDR3. The rearrangement links TRBV7-2 to TRBJ1-6; the match to TRBD1 covers 7 bases. J gave up 7 bases and V 4 bases, and 7 bases lay outside the gene matches. The length of the CDR3 is 15 residues. From germline, CDR1 is SGHTA and CDR2 FQGNSA. CDR3 residues: CASSSRTGGNSPLHF. The CDR3 DNA reads as TGTGCCAGCAGCTCCAGGACAGGTGGCAATTCACCCCTCCACTTT.

This clone was observed once. The genes are TRBV2 and TRBJ2-2, with 13 bases matching TRBD2. The CDR3 spans 15 residues. Trimming cost V 4 bases and J 6 bases; bases outside gene matches: 2. Germline V CDR1 and CDR2: SNHLY, FYNNEI. CDR3 in amino acids: CASSGTSGGSGELFF. The CDR3 coding sequence is TGTGCCAGCAGTGGGACTAGCGGGGGATCCGGGGAGCTGTTTTTT.

The genes are TRBV20-1 and TRBJ2-5, with D unclear. V was shortened by 3 bases and J by 13 bases, with 12 bases between the two germline ends. The CDR3 runs to 10 residues. Germline loops: CDR1 DFQATT, CDR2 SNEGSKA (reference sequence). The CDR3 DNA reads TGCAGTGCTAGTAATTCTGGCGGGTACTTC. Its translation: CSASNSGGYF.

The rearrangement joins TRBV4-1 to TRBJ2-7, with 10 bases lining up with TRBD2. Germline V gives CDR1 MGHRA, CDR2 YSYEKL. V lost 4 bases, J lost 2 bases, and 8 bases stayed unmatched. The length of the CDR3 is 16 residues. The CDR3 reads CASSRTNSGGAYEQYF. CDR3 coding DNA: TGCGCCAGCAGCCGAACGAACAGCGGGGGGGCCTACGAGCAGTACTTC.

V usage is TRBV6-2 or TRBV6-3 and J usage is TRBJ2-7; 8 nucleotides match TRBD1. The CDR3 length is 18 residues. CDR1 and CDR2 (germline): MNHEY, SVGEGT. V lost 0 bases to trimming and J lost 3 bases; unmatched junction nucleotides: 13. The CDR3 nucleotides read TGTGCCAGCAGTTACTCGATTAACCCTCTGGGACAGGACTACGAGCAGTACTTC. Protein sequence: CASSYSINPLGQDYEQYF.

This chain connects TRBV9 to TRBJ2-3; 10 nucleotides agree with TRBD1. Germline CDR1 and CDR2: SGDLS and YYNGEE. Trimming at V came to 7 bases and at J to 6 bases, leaving 11 bases not matched to a gene. The CDR3 is 15 residues long. This chain's CDR3 is CASEPGQGFLDTQYF. The DNA for the CDR3 is TGTGCCAGCGAGCCGGGACAGGGGTTTTTGGATACGCAGTATTTT.

On this clone itself: The same CDR3 can be traced to other DNA sequences in this sample. This chain connects TRBV28 to TRBJ2-2, with D unclear. This CDR3 has 12 residues. Germline-derived CDR1 and CDR2 are MDHEN and SYDVKM. Trimming took 6 bases from V and 5 from J, leaving 7 bases between them. This CDR3 reads CASSPRTGELFF. The CDR3 nucleotides read TGTGCCAGCAGCCCGAGGACCGGGGAGCTGTTTTTT.

This clone has a single count. The chain links TRBV5-1 to TRBJ1-1, with TRBD1 matching 7 bases. From germline, CDR1 is SGHRS and CDR2 YFSETQ. The CDR3 has 14 residues. V gave up 1 base and J gave up 5 bases; unmatched junction bases: 5. CDR3: CASSLQGGGTEAFF. The CDR3 DNA reads as TGCGCCAGCAGCTTGCAGGGGGGTGGGACTGAAGCTTTCTTT.

CDR3 nucleotides: TGTGCCAGCAGAGGAGGACAGTTCTATGGCTACACCTTC. Its translation is CASRGGQFYGYTF. J is TRBJ1-2 and V is TRBV3-1 (or the pseudogene TRBV3-2); possible D gene TRBD1, 6 bases. CDR1 and CDR2 from the germline V gene are LGHDT and YNNKEL (reference sequence). CDR3 length: 13 residues. V shed 6 bases and J shed 4 bases, with 12 bases lying between them.

This sequence joins TRBV9 and TRBJ2-7; D perhaps matches TRBD1 (5 bases). V lost 0 bases, J lost 2 bases, and 9 bases lay in between. The CDR3 spans 14 residues. Germline loops: CDR1 SGDLS, CDR2 YYNGEE. CDR3 protein: CASSVDVRAYEQYF. The CDR3 DNA reads as TGTGCCAGCAGCGTAGACGTCAGGGCCTACGAGCAGTACTTC.

This chain links TRBV5-4 with TRBJ2-7; D perhaps matches TRBD2 (6 bases). The germline CDR1 and CDR2 sequences are SGHNT and YYREEE (reference sequence). V shed 2 bases and J shed 6 bases, with 15 bases lying between them. CDR3 length: 14 amino acids. Written as DNA, the CDR3 is TGTGCCAGCAGCTTAACGGGAGAGTATCTCGAGCAGTACTTC. It is translated as CASSLTGEYLEQYF.

The V gene is TRBV5-5, the J gene TRBJ1-6; 7 nucleotides match TRBD1. The ends lost 0 bases at V and 7 bases at J; junction bases unmatched: 4. The CDR3 is 15 residues long. Looked up from germline, CDR1 is SGHKS and CDR2 is YYEKEE (reference sequence). The DNA of the CDR3 is TGTGCCAGCAGCTTGGATGGCAGGGGGAATTCACCCCTCCACTTT. Translating it yields CASSLDGRGNSPLHF.

The V gene is TRBV5-4, the J gene TRBJ2-3, with 7 nucleotides matching TRBD2. The germline V gene encodes CDR1 SGHNT and CDR2 YYREEE (reference sequence). With V trimmed by 1 base and J by 1 base, 6 bases remained unmatched. The CDR3 spans 16 residues. This chain's CDR3 is CASSLQEAGGTDTQYF. In DNA, the CDR3 is TGTGCCAGCAGCTTGCAGGAGGCGGGAGGCACAGATACGCAGTATTTT. The full variable domain, its missing parts supplied by reference TRBV5-4 and TRBJ2-3, is ETGVTQSPTHLIKTRGQQVTLRCSSQSGHNTVSWYQQALGQGPQFIFQYYREEENGRGNFPPRFSGLQFPNYSSELNVNALELDDSALYLCASSLQEAGGTDTQYFGPGTRLTVL.

The rearrangement links TRBV7-6 to TRBJ2-7; 12 positions match TRBD1. Trimming took 5 bases from V and 6 from J; bases not matched to a gene: 8. Germline-derived CDR1 and CDR2 are SGHVS and FNYEAQ. This CDR3 spans 15 amino acids. DNA for the CDR3: TGTGCCAGCAGCCTAGGGGGACAGGGGGCATTCGAGCAGTACTTC. This encodes CASSLGGQGAFEQYF.

This sequence joins TRBV4-3 and TRBJ1-3, with TRBD1 matching over 12 bases. J lost 4 bases, V lost 3 bases, and 7 bases had no gene match. This CDR3 contains 17 residues. Germline CDR1 and CDR2: LGHNA and YSLEER. This chain's CDR3 is CASSQDLGQGAGNTIYF. DNA for the CDR3: TGCGCCAGCAGCCAGGACCTGGGACAGGGGGCCGGAAACACCATATATTTT.

V usage is TRBV19 and J usage is TRBJ2-7; TRBD2 matches at 8 bases. Germline V CDR1 and CDR2: LNHDA, SQIVND (reference sequence). The CDR3 is 15 residues long. V shed 4 bases, J shed 5 bases, and the junction held 10 bases outside the gene matches. CDR3 sequence (DNA): TGTGCCAGTAGTAAACTTGAAGCGGGAGTCCACGAGCAGTACTTC. Encoded protein: CASSKLEAGVHEQYF.

V gene TRBV4-1 combines with J gene TRBJ2-1, with D perhaps matching TRBD2 (6 bases). Trimming shortened V by 4 bases and J by 7 bases, and 17 bases separated the two germline ends. The V gene's germline CDR1 is MGHRA and CDR2 YSYEKL. The CDR3 consists of 15 residues. The CDR3 sequence is CASSPRRGGKNEQFF. The CDR3, as DNA: TGCGCCAGCAGCCCCCGGCGGGGCGGAAAAAATGAGCAGTTCTTC.

This clone was detected once. In nucleotides, the CDR3 is TGTGCCAGCAGCTTAACCGCTAGGAGCGGGACAGGGATTGGTCCCCTCCACTTT. Amino acid sequence: CASSLTARSGTGIGPLHF. The chain couples TRBV7-8 to TRBJ1-6, with TRBD1 matching over 9 bases. V was clipped by 2 bases and J by 13 bases; unmatched bases: 18. The CDR3 totals 18 residues. Germline V gene lookup returns CDR1 SGHVS and CDR2 FQNEAQ. The full variable domain, with the rest looked up from reference TRBV7-8 and TRBJ1-6, is GAGVSQSPRYKVAKRGQDVALRCDPISGHVSLFWYQQALGQGPEFLTYFQNEAQLDKSGLPSDRFFAERPEGSVSTLKIQRTQQEDSAVYLCASSLTARSGTGIGPLHFGNGTRLTVT.

This sequence joins TRBV18 and TRBJ2-7; 9 nucleotides line up with TRBD1. Losses at the gene ends were 6 bases for V and 4 bases for J; bases not matched to a gene: 10. CDR3 length: 15 residues. Germline lookup yields CDR1 KGHSH and CDR2 LQKENI. The CDR3 DNA sequence: TGTGCCAGCTCTCTTGGACAGGGGCGTCAGTACGAGCAGTACTTC. Translated: CASSLGQGRQYEQYF.

This clone was detected ten times or more. The genes are TRBV27 and TRBJ2-5; 9 bases map to TRBD1. CDR1 and CDR2 (germline): MNHEY, SMNVEV (reference sequence). The CDR3 sequence is 16 residues long. Trimming removed 6 bases from V and 4 bases from J; junction bases left unmatched: 12. The CDR3 DNA reads as TGTGCCAGCAGAACCTCCGGGACAGGGTCCGGAGAGACCCAGTACTTC. Translating it yields CASRTSGTGSGETQYF.

CDR3 region: CASRRDRPNEKLFF. The CDR3 DNA is TGTGCCAGCCGGCGGGACAGACCTAATGAAAAACTGTTTTTT. V gene TRBV27 combines with J gene TRBJ1-4; 7 bases align to TRBD1. V dropped 8 bases and J dropped 3; count of bases not matched to a gene: 6. The CDR3 is 14 amino acids. Germline CDR1 is MNHEY and CDR2 is SMNVEV (reference sequence).

The sample holds a few counts of this clone. Other nucleotide sequences in the sample specify the same CDR3. The chain carries TRBV9 and TRBJ2-6; 7 bases map to TRBD1. Germline values: CDR1 SGDLS, CDR2 YYNGEE. The CDR3 runs 16 residues. Unmatched junction bases numbered 5, after V lost 4 bases and J lost 1 base. The CDR3, as DNA: TGTGCCAGCAGCCCGACACAGGGGTCTGGGGCCAACGTCCTGACTTTC. It specifies CASSPTQGSGANVLTF.